What follows are 6 T cell receptor beta chains derived from one specimen sequenced in a study of blood T cell repertoires in COVID-19. Here immunoSEQ multiplex PCR was the method, and the copy in TCRdb shows in-frame clones only, minus some. Of about 110,000 clones listed, about 64% were seen once; the top ten hold less than 1%. Sequencing was carried out using peripheral blood. The origin of the receptors is a human donor with acute or convalescent COVID-19. The donor label of this sample is uncertain.

V and J are TRBV7-9 and TRBJ2-2; the D gene is possibly TRBD1 (7 bases). The CDR3 is made up of 15 amino acids. Germline CDR1 and CDR2: SEHNR and FQNEAQ (reference sequence). With 5 bases removed from V and 2 bases from J, the gap between germline ends came to 12 bases. CDR3 loop: CASSGRTGNTGELFF. CDR3 nucleotides: TGTGCCAGCAGCGGGAGGACAGGAAACACCGGGGAGCTGTTTTTT.

This chain joins TRBV18 and TRBJ2-3; 7 bases match TRBD1. With 3 bases clipped from V and 0 bases from J, the junction kept 3 bases outside the gene matches. The V gene's germline CDR1 is KGHSH and CDR2 LQKENI. The CDR3 is 15 amino acids. CDR3 residues: CASSPRQGSTDTQYF. CDR3 DNA: TGTGCCAGCTCACCCCGACAGGGAAGCACAGATACGCAGTATTTT.

The chain combines TRBV2 with TRBJ1-2; weak D call: TRBD1 (5 bases). CDR1 is SNHLY and CDR2 is FYNNEI in the germline V gene. The CDR3 is 14 residues long. Trimming cost V 2 bases and J 1 base, with 8 bases left between them. CDR3: CASSEIDSNYGYTF. CDR3 sequence (DNA): TGTGCCAGCAGTGAAATAGACAGTAACTATGGCTACACCTTC.

This clone was seen once. This chain uses TRBV27 with TRBJ2-1; 12 nucleotides align to TRBD2. CDR1 MNHEY and CDR2 SMNVEV come from the germline V gene (reference sequence). The CDR3 is 14 amino acids. V lost 6 bases to trimming and J lost 5 bases; unmatched junction nucleotides: 2. The chain's CDR3 is CASRTSGGHNEQFF. The CDR3 nucleotides read TGTGCCAGCAGGACTAGCGGGGGCCACAATGAGCAGTTCTTC.

This sequence joins TRBV5-1 and TRBJ2-2, with D tentatively TRBD1 (6 bases). CDR1 and CDR2 (germline): SGHRS, YFSETQ. The V end was cut by 3 bases, the J end by 7 bases, with 13 bases between. This CDR3 comprises 14 residues. The CDR3 is CASSYSGGVGELFF. In DNA, the CDR3 is TGCGCCAGCAGCTACAGTGGGGGCGTCGGGGAGCTGTTTTTT.

This chain joins TRBV3-1 (or the pseudogene TRBV3-2) and TRBJ1-4; D ambiguous. Germline values: CDR1 LGHDT, CDR2 YNNKEL (reference sequence). CDR3 size: 15 residues. V lost 4 bases and J 2 bases, leaving 11 bases between the germline ends. The CDR3 DNA reads as TGTGCCAGCAGCCCCTTCGGGTGGACTAATGAAAAACTGTTTTTT. Encoded protein: CASSPFGWTNEKLFF.